The subject of this entry is one TCR beta chain. The data were obtained in a study of technical replicates of blood from a handful of donors. Clones were sequenced by immunoSEQ multiplex PCR, and TCRdb holds only the in-frame ones, with some missing. The sample holds around 92,000 clones, nearly 97% seen once. The sequence was collected from a human donor in good health. Sequencing input: T cells isolated from PBMCs.

The CDR3 loop is CASSLGLSGNTIYF. The CDR3 region has the DNA TGCGCCAGCAGCTTGGGGCTCTCTGGAAACACCATATATTTT. This sequence joins TRBV5-1 and TRBJ1-3; D call uncertain. The CDR3 is 14 residues long. Deletions cut 0 bases from V and 0 bases from J, with 4 bases between. Germline assignment: CDR1 SGHRS and CDR2 YFSETQ.